These 26 T cell receptor beta chains came from one sample sequenced in a study of Graves' ophthalmopathy and Graves' hyperthyroidism. Amplification of the TCR beta CDR3 regions used RNA transcripts (as template). The library came from an HTBI-primed first-round RT-PCR and a second-round multiplex PCR. MiXCR, applied by TCRdb to the multiplex PCR reads, yields one record per CDR3 protein. The sample records more than 550,000 distinct CDR3 sequences, about 41% being singletons. The sample was peripheral blood. The receptor set was obtained from an adult man with Graves' ophthalmopathy.

The chain links TRBV9 to TRBJ1-4, with a weak D call TRBD2 (6 bases). The end of the DNA is better explained by TRBJ2-3, so the J call may be wrong. Germline loops: CDR1 SGDLS, CDR2 YYNGEE. The CDR3 length is 16 residues. The CDR3 loop is CASSVAVRDLEDTQYF. CDR3 coding DNA: TGTGCCAGCAGCGTAGCTGTGCGGGACCTTGAGGATACGCAGTATTTT.

This clonotype was detected ten times or more. CDR3 loop: CASTLQAAYEQYF. The CDR3 nucleotides are TGTGCCAGCACTCTCCAGGCTGCCTACGAGCAGTACTTC. The chain employs TRBV2 and TRBJ2-7; D uncertain. Trimming stripped 7 bases from V and 2 bases from J, with 12 bases between. The CDR3 has 13 residues. In germline, CDR1 is SNHLY, CDR2 FYNNEI.

In this sample, this clonotype turned up many times. This chain connects TRBV19 to TRBJ1-5; D remains ambiguous. V gave up 3 bases and J gave up 1 base, with 10 bases separating them. This CDR3 comprises 15 residues. The V gene's germline CDR1 is LNHDA and CDR2 SQIVND (reference sequence). CDR3 DNA: TGTGCCAGTAGTATTAGGGCGTGGAGCAATCAGCCCCAGCATTTT. Amino acid sequence: CASSIRAWSNQPQHF.

The rearrangement links TRBV2 to TRBJ2-7; D call uncertain. CDR3 length equals 13 residues. Germline assignment: CDR1 SNHLY and CDR2 FYNNEI. The V gene lost 5 bases and the J gene lost 4 bases, with 12 bases spanning the gap. The CDR3 DNA is TGTGCCAGCAGTTACCGGAGCGAGTACGAGCAGTACTTC. As protein: CASSYRSEYEQYF.

This clonotype showed up just a few times. The rearrangement joins TRBV25-1 to TRBJ2-1, with D maybe TRBD2 (6 bases). The V end was cut by 4 bases, the J end by 3 bases, with 25 bases between. CDR3 length: 19 residues. Germline values: CDR1 MGHDK, CDR2 SYGVNS. CDR3 bases: TGTGCCAGCAGTGGGGGATTCCGGGACTCCCACTTCTACTACAATGAGCAGTTCTTC. Translation: CASSGGFRDSHFYYNEQFF.

There are many counts of this clonotype. The V call is TRBV7-2, the J call TRBJ2-5, with TRBD2 as a possible D gene (5 bases). The CDR3 contains 12 residues. The germline CDR1 and CDR2 sequences are SGHTA and FQGNSA. V lost 3 bases and J lost 5, with 7 bases in between. The CDR3, as DNA: TGTGCCAGCAGCTTGAGGAGGGAGACCCAGTACTTC. Encoded protein: CASSLRRETQYF.

The V gene is TRBV29-1, the J gene TRBJ2-5; TRBD2 is a possible D gene (6 bases). This CDR3 region has 16 residues. From germline, CDR1 is SQVTM and CDR2 ANQGSEA. V dropped 5 bases and J dropped 5 bases, with 24 bases sitting between them. For the CDR3, the DNA is TGCAGCGTTTTACACCTGGGGGGAACTTTGCGGGAGACCCAGTACTTC. This gives the protein CSVLHLGGTLRETQYF.

This clonotype occurred a few times. V usage is TRBV2 and J usage is TRBJ2-7; no definite D call. CDR3 length equals 15 residues. Germline V gene sequence: CDR1 SNHLY, CDR2 FYNNEI. Trimming took off 5 bases at V and 3 bases at J, with 17 bases between the two ends. The DNA of the CDR3 is TGTGCCAGCAGTTTTGGTCTCTTAGGCCACTACGAGCAGTACTTC. It specifies CASSFGLLGHYEQYF.

In the case of this clonotype: With a much larger clone just one base away, this may be a read error. The chain employs TRBV5-1 and TRBJ2-5; a weak D match, TRBD2 (6 bases). Looked up from germline, CDR1 is SGHRS and CDR2 is YFSETQ. V gave up 3 bases and J gave up 2 bases, with 20 bases separating them. This CDR3 region has 17 residues. The CDR3 loop is CASSSEGILGWQETQYF. In DNA, the CDR3 is TGCGCCAGCAGCTCGGAGGGGATACTAGGCTGGCAAGAGACCCAGTACTTC.

The chain joins TRBV29-1 to TRBJ2-6, with D perhaps matching TRBD1 or TRBD2 (5 bases each). Germline V gene sequence: CDR1 SQVTM, CDR2 ANQGSEA. With 4 bases removed from V and 0 bases from J, the gap between germline ends came to 13 bases. This CDR3 is 16 amino acids long. Here the CDR3 DNA reads TGCAGCGTTGCTCAGGGACGGCTCTCTGGGGCCAACGTCCTGACTTTC. It codes for CSVAQGRLSGANVLTF.

The chain uses TRBV5-1 and TRBJ2-7; possibly TRBD1 for D (6 bases). The V and J ends lost 3 bases and 0 bases respectively, with 16 bases between them. Germline values: CDR1 SGHRS, CDR2 YFSETQ. CDR3 length equals 16 residues. CDR3 loop: CASSYRFPDSSYEQYF. CDR3 in DNA: TGCGCCAGCAGCTACCGTTTCCCGGACAGCTCCTACGAGCAGTACTTC.

This chain joins TRBV6-2 or TRBV6-3 and TRBJ1-1; D remains ambiguous. Germline lookup yields CDR1 MNHEY and CDR2 SVGEGT. The CDR3 runs 14 residues. V lost 3 bases, J lost 2 bases, and 10 bases lay in between. CDR3 residues: CASSYGQPNTEAFF. The DNA for the CDR3 is TGTGCCAGCAGTTATGGTCAGCCAAACACTGAAGCTTTCTTT.

The sample holds a few counts of this clonotype. This chain uses TRBV11-2 with TRBJ1-3; D gene uncertain. The CDR3 has 14 amino acids. CDR1 is SGHAT and CDR2 is FQNNGV in the germline V gene. Between the trimmed V and J ends, which lost 6 bases and 4 bases, there was a span of 13 bases. This chain's CDR3 is CASRRPGEGNTIYF. The CDR3, as DNA: TGTGCCAGCAGGCGGCCGGGCGAGGGAAACACCATATATTTT.

The J gene is TRBJ1-1, the V gene TRBV6-5, with no clear D. Germline CDR1 reads MNHEY; CDR2 reads SVGAGI. The CDR3 sequence is 14 residues long. Trimming pared 0 bases from V and 1 base from J, leaving 6 bases between. CDR3 DNA sequence: TGTGCCAGCAGTTACTCCTCCACGAACACTGAAGCTTTCTTT. It is translated as CASSYSSTNTEAFF.

This clonotype was seen at least ten times. This rearrangement joins TRBV7-9 to TRBJ1-5; tentative D call: TRBD1 (6 bases). The CDR3 spans 14 residues. Germline CDR1 and CDR2: SEHNR and FQNEAQ (reference sequence). Trimming took off 3 bases at V and 7 bases at J, with 13 bases between the two ends. CDR3 nucleotides: TGTGCCAGCAGCTTCGGGGGGCTCGACCAGCCCCAGCATTTT. This codes for CASSFGGLDQPQHF.

The chain couples TRBV14 to TRBJ1-4; no reliable D call. Per the germline V gene, CDR1 is SGHDN and CDR2 is FVKESK. V shed 5 bases and J shed 8 bases, with 15 bases lying between them. The CDR3 totals 14 residues. CDR3 region: CASSSKGFGEKLFF. CDR3 nucleotide sequence: TGTGCCAGCAGCTCAAAGGGTTTCGGAGAAAAACTGTTTTTT.

The chain links TRBV10-3 to TRBJ2-7; TRBD1 or TRBD2 may be the D gene (6 bases each). Germline CDR1 ENHRY, CDR2 SYGVKD. Trimming removed 10 bases at V and 6 bases at J, with 25 bases between. This CDR3 comprises 15 residues. This CDR3 reads CASSPPLRGLGEQYF. The CDR3 DNA reads TGTGCCAGCAGCCCCCCCCTCCGGGGGCTGGGCGAGCAGTACTTC.

Worth noting for this clonotype: Relative to the germline gene, one junction end is altered; a read error may explain this. The gene calls are TRBV5-1 and TRBJ1-1, with D possibly being TRBD1 (5 bases). In germline, CDR1 is SGHRS, CDR2 YFSETQ. This CDR3 is built from 13 residues. CDR3 DNA: TGTGCCAGCACCCCAGGGACTTACACTGAAGCTTTCTTT. Its translation: CASTPGTYTEAFF.

This clonotype was found many times. V usage is TRBV10-3 and J usage is TRBJ2-1; 7 bases align to TRBD1. Unmatched junction bases numbered 3, after V lost 2 bases and J lost 2 bases. The CDR3 runs 15 residues. Germline V gene data show CDR1 as ENHRY and CDR2 as SYGVKD. CDR3 amino acids: CAISEQGEAYNEQFF. Here the CDR3 DNA reads TGTGCCATCAGTGAGCAGGGGGAAGCCTACAATGAGCAGTTCTTC.

This clonotype was found many times. V is TRBV19 and J is TRBJ2-5; tentatively, D is TRBD2 (6 bases). V was pared by 8 bases and J by 0 bases, with 10 bases between. Per germline, CDR1 LNHDA and CDR2 SQIVND (reference sequence). This CDR3 is built from 13 residues. The CDR3 is CASGRQYQETQYF. CDR3 nucleotides: TGTGCCAGTGGGAGGCAGTACCAAGAGACCCAGTACTTC.

The rearrangement uses TRBV10-3 and TRBJ2-7; no firm D call. CDR1 is ENHRY and CDR2 is SYGVKD in the germline V gene. This CDR3 comprises 14 residues. The V gene lost 10 bases and the J gene lost 2 bases, with 18 bases spanning the gap. The CDR3 nucleotides read TGTGCCAGCAATCGTCCCCGAGACGCCTACGAGCAGTACTTC. Protein: CASNRPRDAYEQYF.

This clonotype was seen a few times. At one boundary the junction diverges from the germline segment, which might be a read error. This chain joins TRBV10-3 and TRBJ1-5, with D possibly TRBD1 on 6 matching bases. Looked up from germline, CDR1 is ENHRY and CDR2 is SYGVKD. The CDR3 spans 16 residues. The CDR3 spells CASSSQLGTSNQPQHF. CDR3 coding DNA: TGTGCCAGCAGTTCCCAGCTGGGGACATCCAATCAGCCCCAGCATTTT.

The chain is built from TRBV6-6 and TRBJ1-6, with TRBD1 matching over 7 bases. The CDR3 spans 15 residues. CDR1 is MNHNY and CDR2 is SVGAGI in the germline V gene (reference sequence). The V and J ends lost 6 bases and 5 bases, in that order; junction bases with no gene match: 7. The CDR3 DNA follows: TGTGCCAGCAGAGACAGGGCCCAGAATAATTCACCCCTCCACTTT. Protein: CASRDRAQNNSPLHF.

A word on this clonotype: Compared with germline, one end of the junction differs, possibly owing to a read error. In DNA, the CDR3 is TGTGCCAGCAGCTTAGGAGAAGGGGGAGGGCAAGAGGCCCAGTACTTC. This sequence encodes CASSLGEGGGQEAQYF. The chain carries TRBV7-2 and TRBJ2-5, with TRBD2 as a possible D gene (7 bases). Germline V gene data show CDR1 as SGHTA and CDR2 as FQGNSA. The CDR3 is made up of 16 amino acids.

This clonotype was found many times. V usage is TRBV7-2 and J usage is TRBJ2-7; TRBD2 matches 8 bases. V shed 5 bases, J shed 2 bases, and the junction held 5 bases outside the gene matches. CDR3 length: 14 amino acids. Germline CDR1 SGHTA, CDR2 FQGNSA. CDR3 DNA: TGTGCCAGCAGCCCGGTTAGCGGGACCTACGAGCAGTACTTC. Translating gives CASSPVSGTYEQYF.

At least ten counts were recorded for this clonotype. The J gene is TRBJ1-1, the V gene TRBV10-3; D might be TRBD1 (5 bases). Per germline, CDR1 ENHRY and CDR2 SYGVKD. The length of the CDR3 is 13 residues. V gave up 10 bases and J gave up 1 base, with 13 bases separating them. The CDR3 DNA reads TGTGCCAACGCGCGGGGGGGGAACACTGAAGCTTTCTTT. The encoded protein is CANARGGNTEAFF.